Below, 22 T cell receptor beta chains from the same sample are listed, as sequenced in a study of cytomegalovirus exposure and HLA in healthy donors. A multiplex PCR was run with 60 Vbeta primers and 13 Jbeta primers. Sequencing was performed with immunoSEQ multiplex PCR; in TCRdb, only in-frame clones are kept and a portion is missing. The profile shows some 140,000 clones, approximately 80% of them singletons. Input material: PBMCs. The receptors were gathered from a woman between 35 and 50 years old in good health and CMV-seropositive.

The chain joins TRBV28 to TRBJ1-2; the match to TRBD1 covers 10 bases. V shed 10 bases and J 3 bases; nucleotides not matched to a gene: 11. The CDR3 has 15 residues. Germline V gene data show CDR1 as MDHEN and CDR2 as SYDVKM. This CDR3 is CATGTGTGEYYGYTF. The DNA of the CDR3 is TGTGCCACCGGGACCGGGACAGGGGAATACTATGGCTACACCTTC.

The chain uses TRBV9 and TRBJ2-2, with TRBD1 matching over 8 bases. The CDR3 runs 15 residues. V trimming: 6 bases; J trimming: 3 bases; junction bases outside the gene matches: 7. CDR1 and CDR2 (germline): SGDLS, YYNGEE. As DNA, the CDR3 is TGTGCCAGCACCAGACAGGGGCAGGACACCGGGGAGCTGTTTTTT. It yields the protein CASTRQGQDTGELFF.

The V and J genes are TRBV30 and TRBJ2-5; the match to TRBD1 covers 9 bases. CDR3 size: 14 residues. Trimming cost V 3 bases and J 5 bases; bases outside gene matches: 7. From germline, CDR1 is GTSNPN and CDR2 SVGIG (reference sequence). CDR3 DNA sequence: TGTGCCTGGAGGTCCTCGGGACAGGGTGAGACCCAGTACTTC. As protein: CAWRSSGQGETQYF.

V usage is TRBV11-2 and J usage is TRBJ2-1; possibly TRBD2 for D (5 bases). This CDR3 region has 17 residues. Looked up from germline, CDR1 is SGHAT and CDR2 is FQNNGV. Trimming shortened V by 5 bases and J by 2 bases, and 19 bases separated the two germline ends. The CDR3 here is CASSPRMASGAYNEQFF. CDR3 nucleotides: TGTGCCAGCAGCCCCCGGATGGCCAGCGGAGCCTACAATGAGCAGTTCTTC.

The rearrangement links TRBV30 to TRBJ2-1; 8 nucleotides agree with TRBD2. V was clipped by 0 bases and J by 4 bases; unmatched bases: 2. This CDR3 contains 14 residues. Germline V lookup: CDR1 GTSNPN, CDR2 SVGIG (reference sequence). In nucleotides, the CDR3 is TGTGCCTGGAGTGTCGGGGGGGGGTACAATGAGCAGTTCTTC. This translates into CAWSVGGGYNEQFF.

This clone has just a few counts. The V gene is TRBV20-1, the J gene TRBJ2-1; the D gene is possibly TRBD2 (6 bases). CDR3 length: 11 amino acids. CDR1 is DFQATT and CDR2 is SNEGSKA in the germline V gene (reference sequence). V was trimmed by 3 bases and J by 10 bases, leaving 10 bases between them. CDR3 amino acids: CSARSRGEQFF. The CDR3 bases are TGCAGTGCTAGGTCACGGGGGGAGCAGTTCTTC.

The chain links TRBV6-5 to TRBJ1-5; TRBD1 matches 10 bases. V dropped 6 bases and J dropped 3; count of bases not matched to a gene: 2. The CDR3 is 14 amino acids. Germline CDR1 MNHEY, CDR2 SVGAGI. This CDR3 is CASRGTGVNQPQHF. For the CDR3, the DNA is TGTGCCAGCAGGGGGACAGGGGTCAATCAGCCCCAGCATTTT.

The chain is built from TRBV6-6 and TRBJ1-5; 7 bases map to TRBD1. The ends lost 2 bases at V and 1 base at J; junction bases unmatched: 5. CDR1 is MNHNY and CDR2 is SVGAGI in the germline V gene (reference sequence). The CDR3 runs 16 residues. The CDR3 reads CASSYSRGTSNQPQHF. For the CDR3, the DNA is TGTGCCAGCAGTTACAGCAGGGGGACGAGCAATCAGCCCCAGCATTTT.

This chain joins TRBV15 and TRBJ2-7; 9 bases line up with TRBD2. The CDR3 runs 19 residues. The V gene end was trimmed by 1 base and the J gene end by 6 bases; junction bases not matched to a gene: 19. Per germline, CDR1 LNHNV and CDR2 YYDKDF (reference sequence). The CDR3 sequence: CATSRVGGASGTWFGEQYF. The DNA of the CDR3 is TGTGCCACCAGCAGAGTCGGTGGTGCTAGCGGGACCTGGTTCGGCGAGCAGTACTTC.

V and J are TRBV5-1 and TRBJ1-4; 7 bases are shared with TRBD1. Germline lookup yields CDR1 SGHRS and CDR2 YFSETQ. J gave up 7 bases and V 4 bases, and 10 bases lay outside the gene matches. The CDR3 runs 15 residues. The CDR3 loop is CASSPGQAVGEKLFF. DNA for the CDR3: TGCGCCAGCAGCCCCGGACAGGCAGTGGGTGAAAAACTGTTTTTT.

The chain is built from TRBV5-1 and TRBJ2-4, with D perhaps matching TRBD2 (6 bases). The V end lost 3 bases, the J end lost 13 bases, and 17 bases lay between the germline ends. Germline-derived CDR1 and CDR2 are SGHRS and YFSETQ. The CDR3 loop spans 13 amino acids. The CDR3 bases are TGCGCCAGCAGCTCCGGGACTCGACGTCCCCAGTACTTC. It specifies CASSSGTRRPQYF.

This rearrangement joins TRBV9 to TRBJ1-3; D gene uncertain. Germline assignment: CDR1 SGDLS and CDR2 YYNGEE. Trimming pared 4 bases from V and 4 bases from J, leaving 12 bases between. This CDR3 is 14 amino acids long. In nucleotides, the CDR3 is TGTGCCAGCAGCCCCCATGCTGGCGGAAACACCATATATTTT. Amino acid sequence: CASSPHAGGNTIYF. Together with reference TRBV9 and TRBJ1-3, the CDR3 gives the full variable domain: DSGVTQTPKHLITATGQRVTLRCSPRSGDLSVYWYQQSLDQGLQFLIQYYNGEERAKGNILERFSAQQFPDLHSELNLSSLELGDSALYFCASSPHAGGNTIYFGEGSWLTVV.

V usage is TRBV28 and J usage is TRBJ2-3; D gene unclear. V dropped 5 bases and J dropped 2 bases, with 5 bases sitting between them. This CDR3 contains 12 residues. Germline V gene data show CDR1 as MDHEN and CDR2 as SYDVKM. The chain's CDR3 is CASSGPTDTQYF. CDR3 coding DNA: TGTGCCAGCAGTGGCCCCACAGATACGCAGTATTTT.

CDR3 loop: CASSYDRDRQYF. DNA of the CDR3: TGTGCCAGCAGTTACGACCGGGACAGACAGTACTTC. This chain uses TRBV6-6 with TRBJ2-7; TRBD1 aligns across 7 bases. In germline, CDR1 is MNHNY, CDR2 SVGAGI (reference sequence). V lost 2 bases, J lost 10 bases, and 5 bases stayed unmatched. There are 12 residues in the CDR3.

This chain uses TRBV2 with TRBJ1-4; D may be TRBD1 (5 bases). The germline V gene encodes CDR1 SNHLY and CDR2 FYNNEI. This CDR3 has 14 amino acids. V lost 7 bases, J lost 8 bases, and 17 bases lay in between. The chain's CDR3 is CASNWGGVREKLFF. The CDR3 nucleotides are TGTGCCAGCAACTGGGGGGGGGTACGGGAAAAACTGTTTTTT.

This rearrangement joins TRBV9 to TRBJ2-3; 8 nucleotides agree with TRBD2. Germline V gene data show CDR1 as SGDLS and CDR2 as YYNGEE. Trimming cost V 3 bases and J 2 bases; bases outside gene matches: 5. The CDR3 sequence is 15 residues long. CDR3 DNA: TGTGCCAGCAGCGGGACTAGCAAACCCACAGATACGCAGTATTTT. It encodes CASSGTSKPTDTQYF. The full variable domain, with the rest looked up from reference TRBV9 and TRBJ2-3, is DSGVTQTPKHLITATGQRVTLRCSPRSGDLSVYWYQQSLDQGLQFLIQYYNGEERAKGNILERFSAQQFPDLHSELNLSSLELGDSALYFCASSGTSKPTDTQYFGPGTRLTVL.

The CDR3 sequence: CASRQGSGLYGYTF. In nucleotides, the CDR3 is TGTGCCAGCAGACAGGGATCCGGCCTCTATGGCTACACCTTC. This rearrangement joins TRBV6-1 to TRBJ1-2, with D possibly matching TRBD1 (6 bases). Germline V gene sequence: CDR1 MNHNS, CDR2 SASEGT. The CDR3 length is 14 residues. Trimming shortened V by 6 bases and J by 4 bases, and 15 bases separated the two germline ends.

The chain carries TRBV6-5 and TRBJ1-1, with 8 bases identical to TRBD1. Germline lookup yields CDR1 MNHEY and CDR2 SVGAGI. Germline trimming cut 4 bases from V and 4 bases from J; bases unmatched to any gene: 11. CDR3 length: 16 residues. DNA of the CDR3: TGTGCCAGCAGTTCCCCTGGACAGGGAGGTGGCACTGAAGCTTTCTTT. Translating gives CASSSPGQGGGTEAFF.

The V gene is TRBV6-5, the J gene TRBJ2-3; 8 positions agree with TRBD2. Losses at the gene ends were 4 bases for V and 4 bases for J; bases not matched to a gene: 10. Germline CDR1 and CDR2: MNHEY and SVGAGI. The CDR3 contains 16 residues. The DNA for the CDR3 is TGTGCCAGCAGTTCGAGCAGCGGGAGCGCTGCAGATACGCAGTATTTT. It yields the protein CASSSSSGSAADTQYF.

The chain has TRBV27 and TRBJ2-1; TRBD1 matches 9 bases. CDR1 is MNHEY and CDR2 is SMNVEV in the germline V gene (reference sequence). The CDR3 totals 19 residues. Trimming removed 6 bases from V and 0 bases from J; junction bases left unmatched: 15. This chain's CDR3 is CASRPDRGLSGISYNEQFF. The CDR3 nucleotides read TGTGCCAGCAGACCGGACAGGGGTCTCAGCGGAATCTCCTACAATGAGCAGTTCTTC.

This clone was picked up a small number of times. The J gene is TRBJ2-1, the V gene TRBV5-1; a weak D match, TRBD2 (6 bases). The V gene's germline CDR1 is SGHRS and CDR2 YFSETQ. There are 16 residues in the CDR3. V was cut by 2 bases and J by 4 bases, with 16 bases left in between. CDR3 in DNA: TGCGCCAGCAGCTTCCTCGGGACTCCAATTTACAATGAGCAGTTCTTC. Translated: CASSFLGTPIYNEQFF.

This chain links TRBV25-1 with TRBJ2-1; 7 nucleotides line up with TRBD2. Per the germline V gene, CDR1 is MGHDK and CDR2 is SYGVNS. The length of the CDR3 is 13 residues. V lost 6 bases and J lost 3; bases outside the gene matches: 2. In nucleotides, the CDR3 is TGTGCCAGCAGCTTAGCGGGCTACAATGAGCAGTTCTTC. As protein: CASSLAGYNEQFF.